This TCR beta chain was profiled in a study of T cell responses to AZD1222 COVID-19 vaccine. TCRdb keeps only in-frame clones here, not all; method: immunoSEQ multiplex PCR. This table has over 150,000 clones, 70% to 90% appearing once. The count of this clone is one. This CDR3 region has 14 residues. Between the trimmed V and J ends, which lost 2 bases and 5 bases, there was a span of 12 bases. From germline, CDR1 is KGHSH and CDR2 LQKENI. The rearrangement joins TRBV18 to TRBJ2-5; D is possibly TRBD2 (6 bases). The source was peripheral blood, collected on day 0 of AZD1222 vaccination. This TCR was recovered from an adult in good health. CDR3 region: CASSPTSGVETQYF. Written as DNA, the CDR3 is TGTGCCAGCTCACCAACTTCGGGAGTGGAGACCCAGTACTTC.